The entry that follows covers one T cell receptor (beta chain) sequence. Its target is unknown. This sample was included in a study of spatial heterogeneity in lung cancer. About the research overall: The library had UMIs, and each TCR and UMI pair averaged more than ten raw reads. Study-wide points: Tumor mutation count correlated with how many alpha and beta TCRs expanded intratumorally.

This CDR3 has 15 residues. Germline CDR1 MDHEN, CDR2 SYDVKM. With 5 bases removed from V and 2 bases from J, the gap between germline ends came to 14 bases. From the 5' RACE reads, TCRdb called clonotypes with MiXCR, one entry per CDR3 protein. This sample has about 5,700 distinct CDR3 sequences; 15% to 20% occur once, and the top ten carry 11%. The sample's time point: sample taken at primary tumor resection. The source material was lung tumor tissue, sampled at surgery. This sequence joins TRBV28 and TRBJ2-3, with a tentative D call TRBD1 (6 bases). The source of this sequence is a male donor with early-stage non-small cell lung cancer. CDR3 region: CASSTNRASTDTQYF. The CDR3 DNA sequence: TGTGCCAGCAGTACAAACAGGGCCTCCACAGATACGCAGTATTTT. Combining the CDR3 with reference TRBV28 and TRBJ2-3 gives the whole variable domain DVKVTQSSRYLVKRTGEKVFLECVQDMDHENMFWYRQDPGLGLRLIYFSYDVKMKEKGDIPEGYSVSREKKERFSLILESASTNQTSMYLCASSTNRASTDTQYFGPGTRLTVL.